A selection of T cell receptor beta chains follows, all from one sample in a study of Graves' ophthalmopathy and Graves' hyperthyroidism. TCRdb independently ran MiXCR on the multiplex PCR reads; one entry per CDR3 protein. The sample includes about 380,000 distinct CDR3 sequences, 15% to 17% of them seen just once. Sequencing used peripheral blood. The receptors were gathered from a woman under 30 with stable Graves' hyperthyroidism. Both conserved end residues are part of each CDR3. The D gene is left open where the match is weak. Rows may omit the clone size; those that give it use once, few, many or a size class.

J,size,V,D,CDR3,DNA
TRBJ1-5,many,TRBV6-2/TRBV6-3,TRBD1,CASSPYRGGSNQPQHF,TGTGCCAGCAGTCCCTACAGGGGGGGAAGCAATCAGCCCCAGCATTTT
TRBJ2-6,few,TRBV19,.,CASSISFSGANVLTF,TGTGCCAGTAGTATCTCGTTCTCTGGGGCCAACGTCCTGACTTTC
TRBJ2-7,many,TRBV9,.,CASSVSGVGDEQYF,TGTGCCAGCAGCGTTTCGGGGGTGGGAGACGAGCAGTACTTC
TRBJ1-6,many,TRBV12-3/TRBV12-4,.,CASSLGTRSSSYNSPLHF,TGTGCCAGCAGTTTAGGGACACGTTCCAGCTCCTATAATTCACCCCTCCACTTT
TRBJ1-1,many,TRBV19,.,CASRGGSWGFEAFF,TGTGCCAGTAGGGGTGGGTCGTGGGGTTTTGAAGCTTTCTTT
TRBJ1-5,many,TRBV7-2,TRBD1,CASSPTGASNQPQHF,TGTGCCAGCAGCCCGACAGGGGCGAGCAATCAGCCCCAGCATTTT
TRBJ2-7,many,TRBV12-3/TRBV12-4,.,CASSFSVEVHEQYF,TGTGCCAGCAGTTTCTCGGTAGAGGTGCACGAGCAGTACTTC
TRBJ2-7,few,TRBV4-1,.,CASSHPRGTSYEQYF,TGCGCCAGCAGCCATCCACGGGGCACTTCCTACGAGCAGTACTTC
TRBJ2-3,few,TRBV6-1,TRBD2,CASSEVLAGGPNTDTQYF,TGTGCCAGCAGTGAAGTGCTAGCGGGGGGGCCCAACACAGATACGCAGTATTTT
TRBJ2-1,few,TRBV5-1,.,CASSGSISGSYNEQFF,TGCGCCAGCAGCGGATCCATTTCGGGCTCCTACAATGAGCAGTTCTTC
TRBJ1-1,many,TRBV6-5,TRBD1,CASSSRTGVDLTEAFF,TGTGCCAGCAGTTCGAGGACAGGGGTTGATCTCACTGAAGCTTTCTTT
TRBJ1-2,many,TRBV20-1,TRBD1,CSARVRTGENGYTF,TGCAGTGCTAGAGTTAGGACAGGGGAAAATGGCTACACCTTC
TRBJ2-7,many,TRBV5-1,.,CASSLGGSSYEQYF,TGTGCCAGCAGTTTGGGAGGAAGCTCCTACGAGCAGTACTTC
TRBJ2-7,many,TRBV13,TRBD1,CASSLGFGQAAYEQYF,TGTGCCAGCAGCTTAGGCTTCGGACAGGCCGCCTACGAGCAGTACTTC
TRBJ2-2,many,TRBV7-2,.,CASFRQANTGELFF,TGTGCCAGCTTTCGGCAGGCGAACACCGGGGAGCTGTTTTTT
TRBJ2-2,many,TRBV12-3/TRBV12-4,.,CASSSNGGGELFF,TGTGCCAGCAGTTCAAACGGGGGCGGGGAGCTGTTTTTT
TRBJ2-4,many,TRBV7-2,TRBD1,CASSSGTGTNIKYF,TGTGCCAGCAGCTCCGGGACAGGGACGAACATTAAGTACTTC
TRBJ1-2,many,TRBV6-5,.,CASSLLPNYGYTF,TGTGCCAGCAGTCTTCTTCCTAACTATGGCTACACCTTC
TRBJ1-5,many,TRBV6-2/TRBV6-3,.,CASSYSRGIGNQPQHF,TGTGCCAGCAGTTACTCGCGTGGGATAGGCAATCAGCCCCAGCATTTT
TRBJ2-2,.,TRBV9,.,CASSVEGRANTGELFF,TGTGCCAGCAGCGTAGAGGGCCGAGCGAACACCGGGGAGCTGTTTTTT
TRBJ1-1,many,TRBV7-7,.,CASSSGFGTEAFF,TGTGCTAGCAGCTCGGGTTTTGGGACTGAAGCTTTCTTT
TRBJ2-7,many,TRBV20-1,TRBD2,CSARGEAGAYEQYF,TGCAGTGCTAGAGGGGAGGCGGGGGCCTACGAGCAGTACTTC
TRBJ1-2,many,TRBV5-6,TRBD1,CASRLRGIQGVKDYGYTF,TGTGCCAGCAGACTTCGTGGAATTCAGGGGGTGAAGGACTATGGCTACACCTTC
TRBJ2-5,many,TRBV29-1,.,CSVLNPGGETQYF,TGCAGCGTTCTAAACCCCGGGGGAGAGACCCAGTACTTC
TRBJ2-7,many,TRBV5-1,.,CASSLGWARESEQYF,TGCGCCAGCAGCTTGGGGTGGGCCAGGGAAAGCGAGCAGTACTTC
TRBJ1-2,few,TRBV4-3,.,CASSQEKYGDGYTF,TGCGCCAGCAGCCAAGAGAAGTACGGGGATGGCTACACCTTC
TRBJ1-1,.,TRBV27,.,CASSLRTVNTEAFF,TGTGCCAGCAGCCTAAGGACGGTGAACACTGAAGCTTTCTTT
TRBJ1-1,.,TRBV30,.,CAWRWGLNTEAFF,TGTGCCTGGAGGTGGGGACTGAACACTGAAGCTTTCTTT
TRBJ2-7,many,TRBV5-1,.,CASSNRDTGYEQYF,TGCGCCAGCAGCAACCGGGACACTGGATACGAGCAGTACTTC
TRBJ1-5,many,TRBV7-8,.,CASSSALGHSNQPQHF,TGTGCCAGCAGCTCCGCGCTGGGGCATAGCAATCAGCCCCAGCATTTT
TRBJ2-2,many,TRBV19,TRBD2,CASKSSGGIGELFF,TGTGCCAGTAAATCTAGCGGGGGTATCGGGGAGCTGTTTTTT
TRBJ2-7,many,TRBV7-9,TRBD1,CASSHRGTGGHEQYF,TGTGCCAGCAGCCACCGAGGGACAGGGGGCCACGAGCAGTACTTC
TRBJ2-3,few,TRBV4-1,.,CASSQNQRGTDTQYF,TGCGCCAGCAGCCAAAACCAGAGGGGCACAGATACGCAGTATTTT
TRBJ2-5,.,TRBV4-1,TRBD2,CASSQTGTSGGAILQETQYF,TGCGCCAGCAGCCAGACCGGGACTAGCGGGGGGGCCATCCTCCAAGAGACCCAGTACTTC
TRBJ1-5,many,TRBV19,.,CASSIGGWQPQHF,TGTGCCAGTAGTATCGGGGGATGGCAGCCCCAGCATTTT
TRBJ2-5,many,TRBV4-1,TRBD2,CASSHPKWTSGGRQETQYF,TGCGCCAGCAGCCACCCTAAATGGACTAGCGGGGGGAGGCAAGAGACCCAGTACTTC